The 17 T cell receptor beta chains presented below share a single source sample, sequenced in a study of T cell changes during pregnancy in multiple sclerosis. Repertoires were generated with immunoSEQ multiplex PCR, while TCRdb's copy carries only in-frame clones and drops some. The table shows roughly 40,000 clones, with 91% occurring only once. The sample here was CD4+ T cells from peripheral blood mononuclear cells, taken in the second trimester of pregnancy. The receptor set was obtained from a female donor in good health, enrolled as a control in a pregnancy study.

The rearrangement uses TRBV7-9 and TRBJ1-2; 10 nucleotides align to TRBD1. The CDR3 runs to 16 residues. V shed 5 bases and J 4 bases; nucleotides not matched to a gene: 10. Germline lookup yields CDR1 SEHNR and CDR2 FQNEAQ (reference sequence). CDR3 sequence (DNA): TGTGCCAGCAGCCCCTTCGCGACAGGGGGCGGCTATGGCTACACCTTC. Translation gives CASSPFATGGGYGYTF. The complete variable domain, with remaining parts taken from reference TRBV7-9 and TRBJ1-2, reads DTGVSQNPRHKITKRGQNVTFRCDPISEHNRLYWYRQTLGQGPEFLTYFQNEAQLEKSRLLSDRFSAERPKGSFSTLEIQRTEQGDSAMYLCASSPFATGGGYGYTFGSGTRLTVV.

CDR3 nucleotides: TGTGCCAGCAGCTTTAGCGGGGGGACCTACAATGAGCAGTTCTTC. Translation gives CASSFSGGTYNEQFF. This sequence joins TRBV7-2 and TRBJ2-1; 10 bases match TRBD2. The germline gives CDR1 SGHTA, CDR2 FQGNSA. CDR3 length: 15 residues. The ends lost 3 bases at V and 2 bases at J; junction bases unmatched: 1.

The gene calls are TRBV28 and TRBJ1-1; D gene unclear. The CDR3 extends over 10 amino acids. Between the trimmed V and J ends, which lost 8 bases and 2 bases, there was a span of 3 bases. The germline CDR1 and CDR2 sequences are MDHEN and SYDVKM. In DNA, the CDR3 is TGTGCCAGCCTCAACACTGAAGCTTTCTTT. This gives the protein CASLNTEAFF.

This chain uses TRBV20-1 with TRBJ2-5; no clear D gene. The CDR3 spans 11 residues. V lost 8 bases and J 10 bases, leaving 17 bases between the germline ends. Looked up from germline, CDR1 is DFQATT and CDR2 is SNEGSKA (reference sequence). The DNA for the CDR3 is TGCAGTCCCCCATCTGTCACGAGCCAGTACTTC. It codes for CSPPSVTSQYF.

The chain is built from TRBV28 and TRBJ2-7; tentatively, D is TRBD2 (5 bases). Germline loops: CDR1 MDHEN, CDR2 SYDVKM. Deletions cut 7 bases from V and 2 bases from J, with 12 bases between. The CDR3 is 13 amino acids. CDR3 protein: CASKGSSAYEQYF. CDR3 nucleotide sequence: TGTGCCAGCAAAGGGAGTTCGGCCTACGAGCAGTACTTC.

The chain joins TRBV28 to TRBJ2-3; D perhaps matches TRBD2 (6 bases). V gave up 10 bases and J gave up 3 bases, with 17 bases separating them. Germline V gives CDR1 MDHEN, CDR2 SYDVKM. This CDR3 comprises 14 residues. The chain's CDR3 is CATGGERWTDTQYF. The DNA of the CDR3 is TGTGCCACCGGGGGAGAAAGGTGGACAGATACGCAGTATTTT.

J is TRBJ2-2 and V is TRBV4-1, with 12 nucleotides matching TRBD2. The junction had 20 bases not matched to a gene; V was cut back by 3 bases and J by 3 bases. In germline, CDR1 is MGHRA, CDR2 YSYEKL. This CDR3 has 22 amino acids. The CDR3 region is CASSHPRRPSGGDLFHTGELFF. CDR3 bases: TGCGCCAGCAGCCACCCCCGGCGGCCTAGCGGGGGGGACCTTTTCCACACCGGGGAGCTGTTTTTT.

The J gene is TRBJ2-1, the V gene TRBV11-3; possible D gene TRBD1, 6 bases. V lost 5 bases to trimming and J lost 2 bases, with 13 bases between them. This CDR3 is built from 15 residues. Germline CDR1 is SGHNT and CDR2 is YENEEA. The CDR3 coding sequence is TGTGCCAGCAGCATCCGGGACACCACCTACAATGAGCAGTTCTTC. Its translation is CASSIRDTTYNEQFF.

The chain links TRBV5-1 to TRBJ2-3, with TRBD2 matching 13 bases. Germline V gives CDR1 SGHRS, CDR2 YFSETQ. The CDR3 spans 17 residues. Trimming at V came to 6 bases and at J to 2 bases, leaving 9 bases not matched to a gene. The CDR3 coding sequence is TGCGCCAGCACCCCGGGACTAGCGGGGACCTTCACAGATACGCAGTATTTT. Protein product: CASTPGLAGTFTDTQYF.

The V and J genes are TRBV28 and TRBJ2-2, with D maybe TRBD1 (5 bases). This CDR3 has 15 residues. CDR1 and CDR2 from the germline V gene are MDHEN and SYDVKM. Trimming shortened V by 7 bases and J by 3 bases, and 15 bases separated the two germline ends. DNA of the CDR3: TGTGCCAGCACGAAGGGCGCAGGGCACACCGGGGAGCTGTTTTTT. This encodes CASTKGAGHTGELFF.

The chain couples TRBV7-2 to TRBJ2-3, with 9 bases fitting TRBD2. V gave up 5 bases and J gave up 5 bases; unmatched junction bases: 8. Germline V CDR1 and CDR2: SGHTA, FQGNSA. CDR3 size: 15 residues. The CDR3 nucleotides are TGTGCCAGCAGCCCCCGCGGGAGGGCCAAAGATACGCAGTATTTT. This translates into CASSPRGRAKDTQYF.

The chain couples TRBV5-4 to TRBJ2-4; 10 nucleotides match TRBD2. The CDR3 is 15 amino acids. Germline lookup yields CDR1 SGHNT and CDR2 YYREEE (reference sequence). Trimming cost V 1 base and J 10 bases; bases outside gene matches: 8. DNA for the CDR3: TGTGCCAGCAGCTTGTTTACTAGCGGGACGGGGATTCAGTACTTC. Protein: CASSLFTSGTGIQYF.

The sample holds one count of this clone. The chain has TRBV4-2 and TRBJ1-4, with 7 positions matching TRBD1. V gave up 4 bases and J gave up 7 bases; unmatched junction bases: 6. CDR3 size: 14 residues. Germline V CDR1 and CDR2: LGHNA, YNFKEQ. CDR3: CASSPTGVFEKLFF. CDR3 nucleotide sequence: TGTGCCAGCAGCCCCACAGGGGTTTTTGAAAAACTGTTTTTT.

The CDR3 DNA reads as TGTGCCAGCGTCATGCAGTCGAGGGAAAAACTGTTTTTT. It translates to CASVMQSREKLFF. The chain uses TRBV2 and TRBJ1-4; D gene uncertain. Per germline, CDR1 SNHLY and CDR2 FYNNEI. V lost 8 bases to trimming and J lost 8 bases, with 15 bases between them. The CDR3 loop spans 13 amino acids.

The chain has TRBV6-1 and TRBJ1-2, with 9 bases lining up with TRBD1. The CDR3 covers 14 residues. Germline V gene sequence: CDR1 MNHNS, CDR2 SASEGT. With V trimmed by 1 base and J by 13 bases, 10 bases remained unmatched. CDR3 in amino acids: CASSEGDRVLWSTF. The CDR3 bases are TGTGCCAGCAGTGAAGGGGACAGGGTGCTCTGGAGCACCTTC.

The CDR3 nucleotides read TGCGCCAGCAGCTTCCCGGGACAGAGCTCTGGGGCCAACGTCCTGACTTTC. This sequence encodes CASSFPGQSSGANVLTF. This chain uses TRBV5-1 with TRBJ2-6; 7 nucleotides agree with TRBD1. The CDR3 is 17 amino acids. V trimming: 2 bases; J trimming: 0 bases; junction bases outside the gene matches: 5. Germline-derived CDR1 and CDR2 are SGHRS and YFSETQ. The variable domain in full, with the rest retrieved from reference TRBV5-1 and TRBJ2-6, is KAGVTQTPRYLIKTRGQQVTLSCSPISGHRSVSWYQQTPGQGLQFLFEYFSETQRNKGNFPGRFSGRQFSNSRSEMNVSTLELGDSALYLCASSFPGQSSGANVLTFGAGSRLTVL.

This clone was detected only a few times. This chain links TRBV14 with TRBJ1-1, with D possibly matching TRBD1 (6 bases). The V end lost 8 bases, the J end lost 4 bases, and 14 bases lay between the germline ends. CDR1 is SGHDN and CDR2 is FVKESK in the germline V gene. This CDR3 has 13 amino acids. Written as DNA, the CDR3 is TGTGCCAGCGGCCGGACAGTCGGCACTGAAGCTTTCTTT. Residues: CASGRTVGTEAFF.